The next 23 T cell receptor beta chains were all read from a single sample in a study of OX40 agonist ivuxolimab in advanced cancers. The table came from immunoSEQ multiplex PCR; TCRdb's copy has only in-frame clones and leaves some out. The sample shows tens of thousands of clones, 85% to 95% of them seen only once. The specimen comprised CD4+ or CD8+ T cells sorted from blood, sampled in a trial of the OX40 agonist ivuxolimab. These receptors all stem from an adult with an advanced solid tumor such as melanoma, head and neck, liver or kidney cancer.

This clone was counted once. CDR3 region: CASTGRDHYEQYF. In nucleotides, the CDR3 is TGTGCCAGCACCGGGCGGGACCACTACGAGCAGTACTTC. The V call is TRBV11-2, the J call TRBJ2-7; TRBD2 might be the D (6 bases). The length of the CDR3 is 13 residues. The germline V and J ends were trimmed by 7 bases and 3 bases, with 13 bases remaining between them. Germline V gives CDR1 SGHAT, CDR2 FQNNGV. Drawing the rest from reference TRBV11-2 and TRBJ2-7, the complete variable domain is EAGVAQSPRYKIIEKRQSVAFWCNPISGHATLYWYQQILGQGPKLLIQFQNNGVVDDSQLPKDRFSAERLKGVDSTLKIQPAKLEDSAVYLCASTGRDHYEQYFGPGTRLTVT.

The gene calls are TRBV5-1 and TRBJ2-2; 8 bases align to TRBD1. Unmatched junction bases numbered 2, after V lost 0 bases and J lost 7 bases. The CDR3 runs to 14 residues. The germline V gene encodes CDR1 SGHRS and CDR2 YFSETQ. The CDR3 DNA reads TGCGCCAGCAGCTTGGGGACAGGGAACGGGGAGCTGTTTTTT. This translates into CASSLGTGNGELFF.

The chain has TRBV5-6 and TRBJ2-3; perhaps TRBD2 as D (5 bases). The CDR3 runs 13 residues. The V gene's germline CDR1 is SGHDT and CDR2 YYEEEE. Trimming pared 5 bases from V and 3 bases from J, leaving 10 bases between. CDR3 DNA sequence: TGTGCCAGCAGTCCCGGGGTTACAGATACGCAGTATTTT. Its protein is CASSPGVTDTQYF.

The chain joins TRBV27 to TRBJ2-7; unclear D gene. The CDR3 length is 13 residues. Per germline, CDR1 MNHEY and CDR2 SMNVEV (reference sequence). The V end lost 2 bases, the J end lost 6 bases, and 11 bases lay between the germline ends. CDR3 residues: CASSLVAQSEQYF. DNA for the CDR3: TGTGCCAGCAGTTTAGTAGCTCAGAGCGAGCAGTACTTC.

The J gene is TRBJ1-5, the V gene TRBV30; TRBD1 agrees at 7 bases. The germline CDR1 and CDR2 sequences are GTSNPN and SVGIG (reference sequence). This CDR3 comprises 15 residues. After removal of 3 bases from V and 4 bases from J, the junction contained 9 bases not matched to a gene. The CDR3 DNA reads TGTGCCTGGAGCAATTGGGGACAGTCGAATCAGCCCCAGCATTTT. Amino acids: CAWSNWGQSNQPQHF.

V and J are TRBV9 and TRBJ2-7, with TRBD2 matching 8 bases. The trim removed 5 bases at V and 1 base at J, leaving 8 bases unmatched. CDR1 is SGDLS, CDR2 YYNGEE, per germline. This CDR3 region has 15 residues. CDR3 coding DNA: TGTGCCAGCAGTCAGAGCGGGAGTCTGTCCTACGAGCAGTACTTC. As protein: CASSQSGSLSYEQYF.

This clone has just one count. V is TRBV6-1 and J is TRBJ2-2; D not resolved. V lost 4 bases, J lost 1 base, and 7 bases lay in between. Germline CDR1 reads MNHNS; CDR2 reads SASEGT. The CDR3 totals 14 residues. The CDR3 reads CASSVYENTGELFF. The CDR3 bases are TGTGCCAGCAGTGTGTATGAGAACACCGGGGAGCTGTTTTTT.

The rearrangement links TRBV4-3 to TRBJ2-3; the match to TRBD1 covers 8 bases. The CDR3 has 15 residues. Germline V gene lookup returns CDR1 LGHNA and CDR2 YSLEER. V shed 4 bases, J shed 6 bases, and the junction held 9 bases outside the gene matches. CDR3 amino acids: CASSREQGVMDTQYF. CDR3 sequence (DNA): TGCGCCAGCAGCCGGGAACAGGGGGTCATGGATACGCAGTATTTT.

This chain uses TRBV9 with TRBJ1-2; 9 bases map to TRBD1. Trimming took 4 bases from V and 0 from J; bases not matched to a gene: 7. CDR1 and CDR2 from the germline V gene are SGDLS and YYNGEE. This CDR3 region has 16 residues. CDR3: CASSLETGGANYGYTF. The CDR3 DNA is TGTGCCAGCAGCCTCGAGACAGGGGGAGCTAACTATGGCTACACCTTC. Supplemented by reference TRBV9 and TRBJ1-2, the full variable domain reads DSGVTQTPKHLITATGQRVTLRCSPRSGDLSVYWYQQSLDQGLQFLIQYYNGEERAKGNILERFSAQQFPDLHSELNLSSLELGDSALYFCASSLETGGANYGYTFGSGTRLTVV.

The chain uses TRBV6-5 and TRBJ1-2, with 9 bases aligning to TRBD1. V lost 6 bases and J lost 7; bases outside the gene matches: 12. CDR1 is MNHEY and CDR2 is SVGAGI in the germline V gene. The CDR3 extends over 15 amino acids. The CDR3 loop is CASRTTGGARGGYTF. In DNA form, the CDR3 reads TGTGCCAGCAGGACCACAGGGGGCGCTAGAGGTGGCTACACCTTC.

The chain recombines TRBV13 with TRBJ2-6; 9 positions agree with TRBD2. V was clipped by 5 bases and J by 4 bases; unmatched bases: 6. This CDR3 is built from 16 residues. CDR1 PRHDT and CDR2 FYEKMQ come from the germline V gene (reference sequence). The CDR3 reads CASSLSGRFGANVLTF. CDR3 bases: TGTGCCAGCAGCCTCAGCGGGAGGTTCGGGGCCAACGTCCTGACTTTC. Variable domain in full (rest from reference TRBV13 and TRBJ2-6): AAGVIQSPRHLIKEKRETATLKCYPIPRHDTVYWYQQGPGQDPQFLISFYEKMQSDKGSIPDRFSAQQFSDYHSELNMSSLELGDSALYFCASSLSGRFGANVLTFGAGSRLTVL.

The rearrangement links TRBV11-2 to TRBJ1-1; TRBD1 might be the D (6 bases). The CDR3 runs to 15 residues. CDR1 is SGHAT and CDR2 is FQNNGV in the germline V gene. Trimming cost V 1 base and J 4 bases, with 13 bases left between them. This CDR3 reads CASSLVRGVGTEAFF. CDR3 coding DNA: TGTGCCAGCAGCTTAGTGAGGGGGGTGGGCACTGAAGCTTTCTTT.

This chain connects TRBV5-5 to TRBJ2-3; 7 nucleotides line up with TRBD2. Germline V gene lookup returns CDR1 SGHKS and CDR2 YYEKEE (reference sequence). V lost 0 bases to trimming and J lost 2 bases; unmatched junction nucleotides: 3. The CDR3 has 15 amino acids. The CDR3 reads CASSLAGRFTDTQYF. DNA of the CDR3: TGTGCCAGCAGCTTGGCCGGGAGGTTCACAGATACGCAGTATTTT.

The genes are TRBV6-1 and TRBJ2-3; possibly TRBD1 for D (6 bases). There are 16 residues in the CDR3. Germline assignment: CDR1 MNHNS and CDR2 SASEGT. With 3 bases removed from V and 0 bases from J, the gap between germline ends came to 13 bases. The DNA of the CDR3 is TGTGCCAGCAGTGAGGACAGTTACCTTAGCACAGATACGCAGTATTTT. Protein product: CASSEDSYLSTDTQYF.

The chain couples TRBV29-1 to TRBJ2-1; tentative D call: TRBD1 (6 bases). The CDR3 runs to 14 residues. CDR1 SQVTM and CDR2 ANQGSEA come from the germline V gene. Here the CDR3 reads CTEPGTLSYNEQFF. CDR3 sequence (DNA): TGCACTGAACCTGGGACACTTTCCTACAATGAGCAGTTCTTC.

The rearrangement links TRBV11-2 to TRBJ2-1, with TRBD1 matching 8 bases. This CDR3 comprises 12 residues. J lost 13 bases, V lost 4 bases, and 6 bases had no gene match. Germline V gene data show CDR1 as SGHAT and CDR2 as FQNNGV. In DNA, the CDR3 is TGTGCCAGCAGCTCAGGGGGCGGAAGCCAGTTCTTC. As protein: CASSSGGGSQFF.

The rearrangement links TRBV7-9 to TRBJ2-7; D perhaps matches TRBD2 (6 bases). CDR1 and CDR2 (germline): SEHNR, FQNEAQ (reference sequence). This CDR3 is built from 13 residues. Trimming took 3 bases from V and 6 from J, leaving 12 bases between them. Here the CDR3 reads CASSLTTLAEQYF. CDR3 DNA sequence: TGTGCCAGCAGCTTGACCACACTAGCCGAGCAGTACTTC.

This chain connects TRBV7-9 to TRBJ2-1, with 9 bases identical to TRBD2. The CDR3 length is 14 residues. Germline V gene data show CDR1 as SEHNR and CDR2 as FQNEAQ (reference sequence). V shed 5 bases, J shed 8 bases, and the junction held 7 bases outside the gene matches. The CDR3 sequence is CASSISGRPHEQFF. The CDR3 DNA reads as TGTGCCAGCAGCATTAGCGGGAGACCGCATGAGCAGTTCTTC. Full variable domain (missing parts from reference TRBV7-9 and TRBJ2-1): DTGVSQNPRHKITKRGQNVTFRCDPISEHNRLYWYRQTLGQGPEFLTYFQNEAQLEKSRLLSDRFSAERPKGSFSTLEIQRTEQGDSAMYLCASSISGRPHEQFFGPGTRLTVL.

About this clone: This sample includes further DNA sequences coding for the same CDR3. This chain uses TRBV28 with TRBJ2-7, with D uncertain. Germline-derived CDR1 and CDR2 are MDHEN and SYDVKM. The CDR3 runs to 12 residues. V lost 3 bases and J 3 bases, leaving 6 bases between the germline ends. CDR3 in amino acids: CASSFRSYEQYF. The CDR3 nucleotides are TGTGCCAGCAGTTTCCGGAGCTACGAGCAGTACTTC.

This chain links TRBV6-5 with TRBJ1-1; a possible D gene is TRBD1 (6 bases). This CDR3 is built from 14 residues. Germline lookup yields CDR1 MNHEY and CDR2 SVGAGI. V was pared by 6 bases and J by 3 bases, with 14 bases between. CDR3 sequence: CASRPHREYTEAFF. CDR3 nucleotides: TGTGCCAGCAGACCTCACAGGGAATACACTGAAGCTTTCTTT.

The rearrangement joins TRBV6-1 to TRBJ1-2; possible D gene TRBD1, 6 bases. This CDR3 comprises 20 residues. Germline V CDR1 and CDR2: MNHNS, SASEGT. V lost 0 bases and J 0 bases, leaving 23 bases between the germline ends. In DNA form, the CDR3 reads TGTGCCAGCAGTGAAGCGGGTACAGGGAAAGGAATACTTTCTAACTATGGCTACACCTTC. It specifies CASSEAGTGKGILSNYGYTF.

CDR3: CASSSSRSQRTDTQYF. The CDR3 DNA is TGTGCCAGCAGTTCCTCCCGGAGCCAGCGCACAGATACGCAGTATTTT. The V call is TRBV6-5, the J call TRBJ2-3; no clear D. V was clipped by 4 bases and J by 1 base, with 15 bases between them. Germline CDR1 is MNHEY and CDR2 is SVGAGI. The CDR3 runs 16 residues.

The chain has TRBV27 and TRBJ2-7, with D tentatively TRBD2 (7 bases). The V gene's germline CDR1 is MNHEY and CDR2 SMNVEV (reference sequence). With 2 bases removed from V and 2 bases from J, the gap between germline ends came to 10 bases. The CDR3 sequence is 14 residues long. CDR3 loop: CASSLIGGPYEQYF. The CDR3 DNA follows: TGTGCCAGCAGTTTAATCGGGGGGCCCTACGAGCAGTACTTC.